The 21 T cell receptor beta chains below all came from one sample that was sequenced in a study of T cells after yellow fever vaccination. Each CDR3 protein gets one entry after TCRdb re-called the 5' RACE reads with MiXCR. This table holds a few hundred thousand distinct CDR3 sequences, roughly 8.6% found once. Sequencing was performed on PBMCs, taken more than 40 days after the first yellow fever vaccination. These receptors all stem from a man younger than 35 who received the YFV17D yellow fever vaccine.

This clonotype showed up many times. This chain connects TRBV4-1 to TRBJ1-5; tentatively, D is TRBD1 (5 bases). Looked up from germline, CDR1 is MGHRA and CDR2 is YSYEKL. The CDR3 is 15 amino acids. V shed 4 bases and J shed 2 bases, with 12 bases lying between them. The CDR3 spells CASSRGVQGNQPQHF. The CDR3 DNA is TGCGCCAGCAGCCGAGGGGTCCAGGGCAATCAGCCCCAGCATTTT.

The chain employs TRBV12-3 or TRBV12-4 and TRBJ1-2; 9 nucleotides agree with TRBD1. V was pared by 7 bases and J by 8 bases, with 8 bases of the junction left unmatched. The CDR3 is 13 amino acids. In DNA form, the CDR3 reads TGTGCCAGCACCCTGACAGGGGGTGGCGGCTACACCTTC. Translating gives CASTLTGGGGYTF.

This clonotype was seen more than once but under ten times. The chain combines TRBV11-2 with TRBJ2-1, with no clear D. The CDR3 consists of 15 residues. Trimming removed 3 bases from V and 7 bases from J, with 16 bases in between. Germline V gene sequence: CDR1 SGHAT, CDR2 FQNNGV. CDR3 in DNA: TGTGCCAGCAGCTTCGCGAGGACGGCCCTAAATGAGCAGTTCTTC. It yields the protein CASSFARTALNEQFF.

This clonotype was observed a few times. The chain combines TRBV6-6 with TRBJ2-3, with D possibly being TRBD2 (5 bases). V was shortened by 0 bases and J by 5 bases, with 6 bases between the two germline ends. Germline-derived CDR1 and CDR2 are MNHNY and SVGAGI (reference sequence). The CDR3 has 13 residues. This CDR3 reads CASSYSREDTQYF. The DNA of the CDR3 is TGTGCCAGCAGTTACTCGAGGGAAGATACGCAGTATTTT.

This clonotype turned up a few times. The J gene is TRBJ1-6, the V gene TRBV20-1; 7 bases are a match to TRBD1. Germline assignment: CDR1 DFQATT and CDR2 SNEGSKA (reference sequence). After removal of 3 bases from V and 7 bases from J, the junction contained 3 bases not matched to a gene. The CDR3 consists of 13 residues. CDR3 loop: CSASRDSNSPLHF. CDR3 bases: TGCAGTGCTAGCCGGGACAGCAATTCACCCCTCCACTTT.

In the case of this clonotype: A clone one base away is much larger, so this may be a read error. The CDR3 loop is CASGPGGTLNTEAFF. For the CDR3, the DNA is TGTGCCAGCGGCCCCGGGGGGACCCTGAACACTGAAGCTTTCTTT. The gene calls are TRBV4-2 and TRBJ1-1; a possible D gene is TRBD1 (5 bases). CDR3 size: 15 residues. In germline, CDR1 is LGHNA, CDR2 YNFKEQ. Trimming removed 8 bases from V and 0 bases from J, with 16 bases in between.

Only a few counts were recorded for this clonotype. J is TRBJ2-5 and V is TRBV12-3 or TRBV12-4; D possibly corresponds to TRBD2 (6 bases). The CDR3 contains 14 residues. Deletions cut 6 bases from V and 5 bases from J, with 16 bases between. Written as DNA, the CDR3 is TGTGCCAGCAGCCCCTTCCGCGGGGACGAGACCCAGTACTTC. It encodes CASSPFRGDETQYF.

This clonotype was observed a handful of times. The chain uses TRBV5-6 and TRBJ2-1, with D perhaps matching TRBD2 (5 bases). The CDR3 extends over 14 amino acids. V was clipped by 4 bases and J by 8 bases, with 16 bases between them. Germline CDR1 SGHDT, CDR2 YYEEEE. The CDR3 DNA sequence: TGTGCCAGCAGCAAGTGGCCCAGCGGCCATGAGCAGTTCTTC. This sequence encodes CASSKWPSGHEQFF. The full variable domain, with the rest looked up from reference TRBV5-6 and TRBJ2-1, is DAGVTQSPTHLIKTRGQQVTLRCSPKSGHDTVSWYQQALGQGPQFIFQYYEEEERQRGNFPDRFSGHQFPNYSSELNVNALLLGDSALYLCASSKWPSGHEQFFGPGTRLTVL.

This clonotype has more than one count but fewer than ten. V usage is TRBV5-1 and J usage is TRBJ2-3; D unresolved. The V gene's germline CDR1 is SGHRS and CDR2 YFSETQ. V lost 2 bases, J lost 2 bases, and 12 bases lay in between. The CDR3 is 15 amino acids. DNA of the CDR3: TGCGCCAGCAGCTTTGGCAGGAGCTACACAGATACGCAGTATTTT. Protein sequence: CASSFGRSYTDTQYF. The complete variable domain, with remaining parts taken from reference TRBV5-1 and TRBJ2-3, reads KAGVTQTPRYLIKTRGQQVTLSCSPISGHRSVSWYQQTPGQGLQFLFEYFSETQRNKGNFPGRFSGRQFSNSRSEMNVSTLELGDSALYLCASSFGRSYTDTQYFGPGTRLTVL.

The chain couples TRBV20-1 to TRBJ1-1, with D unclear. CDR3 length equals 12 residues. The germline CDR1 and CDR2 sequences are DFQATT and SNEGSKA (reference sequence). V lost 2 bases to trimming and J lost 1 base, with 5 bases between them. This CDR3 is CSARLRNTEAFF. For the CDR3, the DNA is TGCAGTGCTAGACTCAGGAACACTGAAGCTTTCTTT.

V is TRBV10-3 and J is TRBJ1-2; 7 bases line up with TRBD1. Germline V lookup: CDR1 ENHRY, CDR2 SYGVKD. Losses at the gene ends were 6 bases for V and 0 bases for J; bases not matched to a gene: 4. The CDR3 has 14 residues. The CDR3 DNA reads as TGTGCCATCAGCCCAGACAGGGCTAACTATGGCTACACCTTC. It translates to CAISPDRANYGYTF.

This clonotype turned up a few times. The genes are TRBV4-2 and TRBJ2-2, with D hard to call. Trimming took 0 bases from V and 5 from J, leaving 7 bases between them. The CDR3 totals 14 residues. The germline V gene has CDR1 LGHNA and CDR2 YNFKEQ. For the CDR3, the DNA is TGTGCCAGCAGCCAAGATTACGGGACCGGGGAGCTGTTTTTT. Amino acid sequence: CASSQDYGTGELFF.

This clonotype occurred many times. The rearrangement links TRBV10-3 to TRBJ2-5; unclear D gene. Germline V gene data show CDR1 as ENHRY and CDR2 as SYGVKD. This CDR3 spans 13 amino acids. V shed 2 bases and J shed 3 bases, with 7 bases lying between them. In DNA form, the CDR3 reads TGTGCCATCAGTGAGAATCGGGAAGAGACCCAGTACTTC. Translation gives CAISENREETQYF.

The genes are TRBV4-1 and TRBJ2-6; D is tentatively TRBD1 or TRBD2 (5 bases each). The CDR3 has 19 amino acids. From germline, CDR1 is MGHRA and CDR2 YSYEKL. Trimming took 3 bases from V and 0 from J, leaving 18 bases between them. The CDR3 here is CASSHRPRGSSSGANVLTF. The CDR3 DNA is TGCGCCAGCAGCCATAGACCGAGGGGCTCCTCCTCTGGGGCCAACGTCCTGACTTTC.

The rearrangement links TRBV12-3 or TRBV12-4 to TRBJ2-3; possibly TRBD2 for D (5 bases). V was trimmed by 8 bases and J by 1 base, leaving 10 bases between them. The CDR3 length is 13 residues. The CDR3 sequence: CASRKRGTDTQYF. The DNA of the CDR3 is TGTGCCAGCCGAAAGAGGGGCACAGATACGCAGTATTTT.

This clonotype was seen more than once but under ten times. The chain joins TRBV5-6 to TRBJ1-2; D is perhaps TRBD1 (5 bases). Germline values: CDR1 SGHDT, CDR2 YYEEEE. Trimming stripped 4 bases from V and 4 bases from J, with 8 bases between. The CDR3 is made up of 12 amino acids. Here the CDR3 reads CASSGDGYGYTF. In DNA form, the CDR3 reads TGTGCCAGCAGCGGGGACGGCTATGGCTACACCTTC.

This clonotype was seen ten or more times. The CDR3 DNA sequence: TGTGCCAGCAGTTTCGACAGGGTCGAGCAGTTCTTC. It codes for CASSFDRVEQFF. The chain uses TRBV3-1 and TRBJ2-1; 7 bases agree with TRBD1. In germline, CDR1 is LGHDT, CDR2 YNNKEL (reference sequence). CDR3 length: 12 residues. The trim removed 6 bases at V and 10 bases at J, leaving 6 bases unmatched.

The V and J genes are TRBV20-1 and TRBJ1-6; no firm D call. The CDR3 is made up of 12 amino acids. V was clipped by 5 bases and J by 2 bases, with 4 bases between them. Germline values: CDR1 DFQATT, CDR2 SNEGSKA (reference sequence). CDR3 sequence reads: CSAAAYNSPLHF. The CDR3 coding sequence is TGCAGTGCTGCAGCCTATAATTCACCCCTCCACTTT.

This clonotype was seen at least ten times. The V and J genes are TRBV11-3 and TRBJ1-1; the match to TRBD1 covers 12 bases. J gave up 3 bases and V 4 bases, and 15 bases lay outside the gene matches. CDR3 length: 19 amino acids. Germline-derived CDR1 and CDR2 are SGHNT and YENEEA. The CDR3 nucleotides read TGTGCCAGCAGCTCGTCCGGGACAGGGGGCAACCCGCTTTACACTGAAGCTTTCTTT. Translated: CASSSSGTGGNPLYTEAFF. Together with reference TRBV11-3 and TRBJ1-1, the CDR3 gives the full variable domain: EAGVVQSPRYKIIEKKQPVAFWCNPISGHNTLYWYLQNLGQGPELLIRYENEEAVDDSQLPKDRFSAERLKGVDSTLKIQPAELGDSAVYLCASSSSGTGGNPLYTEAFFGQGTRLTVV.

The rearrangement joins TRBV20-1 to TRBJ2-7, with 8 bases matching TRBD1. CDR1 is DFQATT, CDR2 SNEGSKA, per germline (reference sequence). CDR3 length: 13 residues. J lost 7 bases, V lost 6 bases, and 11 bases had no gene match. CDR3 sequence reads: CSAHKTGVEEQYV. CDR3 DNA sequence: TGCAGTGCGCATAAGACAGGGGTAGAAGAGCAGTACGTC.

The chain employs TRBV7-2 and TRBJ2-1; D remains ambiguous. The CDR3 sequence is 16 residues long. Per the germline V gene, CDR1 is SGHTA and CDR2 is FQGNSA. Deletions cut 5 bases from V and 4 bases from J, with 18 bases between. The CDR3 loop is CASSPSTVMKYNEQFF. CDR3 bases: TGTGCCAGCAGCCCATCAACAGTTATGAAATACAATGAGCAGTTCTTC.